The T cell receptor (beta chain) described here comes from a study of blood T cell repertoires in COVID-19. The data were produced by immunoSEQ multiplex PCR, yet TCRdb's version contains in-frame clones alone and is incomplete. The sample shows under 250,000 clones, about nine tenths of them seen only once. This TCR derives from a man aged 50-60 years with COVID-19, enrolled during active disease. The sample was peripheral blood.

Here the CDR3 reads CASSLRQTLQFF. The CDR3 DNA reads as TGTGCCAGCAGCTTGCGACAGACCCTACAGTTCTTC. The V call is TRBV7-2, the J call TRBJ2-1; D may be TRBD1 (5 bases). Trimming took off 3 bases at V and 13 bases at J, with 13 bases between the two ends. The CDR3 covers 12 residues. Germline V gene sequence: CDR1 SGHTA, CDR2 FQGNSA.